Shown below are 18 T cell receptor beta chains from a single sample sequenced in a study of identical twins (dated by TCRdb to the mid-2010s). Receptor libraries were prepared by 5' RACE. TCRdb records Illumina HiSeq 2000 as the sequencer. The public reads were run again by TCRdb, first through fastp at Q25 and then through MiXCR, and only productive beta chains were kept. CDR3 protein duplicates are merged, each entry listing the most common genes and DNA. The sample data list roughly 1,500,000 distinct CDR3 sequences, and about 32% of these were observed just once. Of the sample, 0.25% to 0.3% is held by the ten largest clones. Source material: cord blood. The source is a newborn girl in good health.

In its sample, this clonotype was seen many times. The chain joins TRBV29-1 to TRBJ1-2, with 8 bases lining up with TRBD1. Germline loops: CDR1 SQVTM, CDR2 ANQGSEA. The CDR3 covers 12 residues. Trimming removed 6 bases from V and 4 bases from J; junction bases left unmatched: 4. The CDR3 bases are TGCAGCGTGGGGACAGGATCCTATGGCTACACCTTC. Its protein product is CSVGTGSYGYTF.

With respect to this clonotype: A read error may explain this, as a much larger clone is one base away. The chain employs TRBV5-1 and TRBJ2-3; D ambiguous. The CDR3 has 15 residues. The germline V and J ends were trimmed by 0 bases and 3 bases, with 11 bases remaining between them. CDR1 is SGHRS and CDR2 is YFSETQ in the germline V gene. The CDR3 is CASSLDGRPTDTQYF. Written as DNA, the CDR3 is TGCGCCAGCAGCTTGGATGGACGGCCAACAGATACGCAGTATTTT.

This sequence joins TRBV7-2 and TRBJ2-5; D gene uncertain. Trimming removed 0 bases from V and 2 bases from J, with 13 bases in between. The CDR3 runs 16 residues. From germline, CDR1 is SGHTA and CDR2 FQGNSA. CDR3: CASSLARLRQQETQYF. The CDR3 nucleotides read TGTGCCAGCAGCTTAGCCCGGTTGCGGCAACAAGAGACCCAGTACTTC.

In its sample, this clonotype was seen a few times. V gene TRBV6-4 combines with J gene TRBJ2-3; 7 bases are a match to TRBD2. The germline gives CDR1 MRHNA, CDR2 SNTAGT. The CDR3 length is 15 residues. The V segment lost 5 bases and the J segment 2 bases; nucleotides outside the gene matches: 7. The CDR3 spells CASSPGLGITDTQYF. CDR3 sequence (DNA): TGTGCCAGCAGTCCCGGACTAGGGATCACAGATACGCAGTATTTT.

V and J are TRBV13 and TRBJ1-2; TRBD1 aligns across 8 bases. The CDR3 runs to 16 residues. Germline-derived CDR1 and CDR2 are PRHDT and FYEKMQ (reference sequence). V was pared by 5 bases and J by 0 bases, with 8 bases of the junction left unmatched. CDR3: CASSRYRGQANYGYTF. The CDR3 DNA sequence: TGTGCCAGCAGCCGTTACCGGGGACAGGCTAACTATGGCTACACCTTC.

The V gene is TRBV3-1, the J gene TRBJ2-7, with D tentatively TRBD1 (7 bases). CDR1 and CDR2 (germline): LGHDT, YNNKEL (reference sequence). The V and J ends lost 6 bases and 4 bases respectively, with 13 bases between them. This CDR3 has 13 amino acids. This chain's CDR3 is CASREGQLYEQYF. Written as DNA, the CDR3 is TGTGCCAGCAGGGAGGGACAGCTTTACGAGCAGTACTTC.

This clonotype was found a few times. The chain joins TRBV27 to TRBJ1-5; perhaps TRBD1 as D (6 bases). The V and J ends lost 5 bases and 0 bases respectively, with 20 bases between them. Germline values: CDR1 MNHEY, CDR2 SMNVEV (reference sequence). The CDR3 covers 18 residues. This chain's CDR3 is CASSPGADRWYSNQPQHF. Written as DNA, the CDR3 is TGTGCCAGCAGTCCAGGAGCTGACAGGTGGTATAGCAATCAGCCCCAGCATTTT.

The CDR3: CSAAGLANYEQYF. The CDR3 DNA is TGCAGTGCTGCGGGACTAGCGAACTACGAGCAGTACTTC. The V and J genes are TRBV20-1 and TRBJ2-7; 10 positions match TRBD2. The germline V gene encodes CDR1 DFQATT and CDR2 SNEGSKA (reference sequence). V shed 5 bases and J 3 bases; nucleotides not matched to a gene: 4. The CDR3 spans 13 residues.

This clonotype was counted a few times. The chain couples TRBV6-5 to TRBJ2-7; D unresolved. The CDR3 has 16 residues. Trimming removed 5 bases from V and 3 bases from J, with 20 bases in between. Per the germline V gene, CDR1 is MNHEY and CDR2 is SVGAGI. For the CDR3, the DNA is TGTGCCAGCAGTCACCTACCGGCAGGAACTCTCTACGAGCAGTACTTC. As protein: CASSHLPAGTLYEQYF.

The chain employs TRBV6-2 or TRBV6-3 and TRBJ1-5; TRBD1 matches at 9 bases. The ends lost 2 bases at V and 2 bases at J; junction bases unmatched: 13. Germline loops: CDR1 MNHEY, CDR2 SVGEGT. The CDR3 extends over 19 amino acids. The CDR3 sequence is CASSYHRQGVSAGNQPQHF. The CDR3 DNA reads as TGTGCCAGCAGTTACCATCGACAGGGGGTTTCGGCAGGCAATCAGCCCCAGCATTTT.

CDR3 sequence reads: CSASPVGGPDEQYF. The DNA for the CDR3 is TGCAGTGCTAGTCCGGTGGGAGGGCCGGACGAGCAGTACTTC. The rearrangement uses TRBV20-1 and TRBJ2-7; 7 nucleotides line up with TRBD2. The V segment lost 3 bases and the J segment 5 bases; nucleotides outside the gene matches: 10. The germline V gene has CDR1 DFQATT and CDR2 SNEGSKA (reference sequence). CDR3 length: 14 residues.

This rearrangement joins TRBV20-1 to TRBJ2-5; possibly TRBD2 for D (6 bases). V was shortened by 6 bases and J by 1 base, with 9 bases between the two germline ends. The CDR3 consists of 12 residues. The germline CDR1 and CDR2 sequences are DFQATT and SNEGSKA (reference sequence). CDR3 DNA: TGCAGTGCCGGGGGAGCCCAAGAGACCCAGTACTTC. Its protein product is CSAGGAQETQYF.

This clonotype was detected a few times. The chain recombines TRBV12-3 or TRBV12-4 with TRBJ2-1, with TRBD2 matching 8 bases. This CDR3 spans 15 amino acids. The junction had 5 bases not matched to a gene; V was cut back by 3 bases and J by 4 bases. CDR3 loop: CASSFGRAKYNEQFF. CDR3 DNA sequence: TGTGCCAGCAGTTTCGGGAGGGCCAAGTACAATGAGCAGTTCTTC.

This clonotype has more than one count but fewer than ten. The chain employs TRBV7-9 and TRBJ2-3; 8 bases are shared with TRBD2. Trimming removed 1 base from V and 7 bases from J; junction bases left unmatched: 22. CDR1 and CDR2 (germline): SEHNR, FQNEAQ (reference sequence). This CDR3 spans 20 amino acids. The CDR3 DNA follows: TGTGCCAGCAGCTTAGGAAGTCTAGCGGGCCCACCTACAAAGATCAATACGCAGTATTTT. Translation: CASSLGSLAGPPTKINTQYF.

The V gene is TRBV2, the J gene TRBJ1-2; tentative D call: TRBD1 (5 bases). CDR1 is SNHLY, CDR2 FYNNEI, per germline. The CDR3 has 12 amino acids. V shed 7 bases and J shed 4 bases, with 10 bases lying between them. As DNA, the CDR3 is TGTGCCAGCATATTAGGGGCCTATGGCTACACCTTC. This sequence encodes CASILGAYGYTF. Variable domain in full (rest from reference TRBV2 and TRBJ1-2): EPEVTQTPSHQVTQMGQEVILRCVPISNHLYFYWYRQILGQKVEFLVSFYNNEISEKSEIFDDQFSVERPDGSNFTLKIRSTKLEDSAMYFCASILGAYGYTFGSGTRLTVV.

The genes are TRBV7-9 and TRBJ1-2, with unresolved D. Germline V gene sequence: CDR1 SEHNR, CDR2 FQNEAQ (reference sequence). This CDR3 has 14 amino acids. Trimming left V 1 base short and J 2 bases short, with 8 bases between. CDR3 protein: CASSLVLRNYGYTF. CDR3 DNA: TGTGCCAGCAGCTTAGTACTTCGGAACTATGGCTACACCTTC.

Worth noting for this clonotype: At one of its ends the junction is not consistent with the germline gene, which may arise from a read error. The rearrangement uses TRBV12-3 or TRBV12-4 and TRBJ2-3; D possibly matches TRBD1 or TRBD2 (6 bases each). The CDR3 spans 16 residues. The CDR3 here is CANSLWGAGLADTQYF. CDR3 coding DNA: TGTGCCAACAGTTTGTGGGGGGCGGGGTTGGCAGATACGCAGTATTTT.

This clonotype was observed a few times. CDR3 loop: CATSDLLAGEQYF. The CDR3 region has the DNA TGTGCCACCAGTGATCTTCTAGCCGGCGAGCAGTACTTC. The chain couples TRBV24-1 to TRBJ2-7, with a weak D call TRBD2 (5 bases). Trimming cost V 3 bases and J 6 bases, with 11 bases left between them. The CDR3 extends over 13 amino acids. Per the germline V gene, CDR1 is KGHDR and CDR2 is SFDVKD.